This T cell receptor beta chain was found in a study of T cells in Graves' hyperthyroidism and ophthalmopathy. Study-level results: Blood held most thyroid clonotypes expanded above 0.001 frequency. The model predicted ophthalmopathy a median around 6 months before onset.

The study based diagnoses on clinical symptoms, serum thyroxine and TRAb, thyroid ultrasound and orbital computed tomography. This clonotype was seen only a few times. What it binds is unknown. The TCR beta CDR3 regions underwent amplification using RNA transcripts as the source. Researchers ran a first-round RT-PCR on the TCR CDR3 using the HTBI primer set. Each CDR3 protein is one row after TCRdb ran MiXCR on the multiplex PCR reads. The sample has hundreds of thousands of distinct CDR3 sequences, about 45% seen once. In germline, CDR1 is DFQATT, CDR2 SNEGSKA (reference sequence). The CDR3 totals 14 residues. The V end was cut by 0 bases, the J end by 3 bases, with 11 bases between.

The chain has TRBV20-1 and TRBJ2-5; no firm D call. Sequenced: peripheral blood or thyroid tissue (not recorded which). The sequence derives from an adult man with Graves' disease, either hyperthyroidism or ophthalmopathy (not recorded which). CDR3 protein: CSARDLSGKETQYF. DNA of the CDR3: TGCAGTGCTAGAGATTTGTCCGGAAAAGAGACCCAGTACTTC.